This T cell receptor (beta chain) originates from a study of a mutant IDH1 vaccine in newly diagnosed glioma. Study background: Patients began vaccination 4-6 weeks after radiotherapy alone, or with temozolomide cycles. Treated patients had a mean age of roughly 39 years and an approximately 60% male, around 40% female split. Patients had received radiotherapy, temozolomide, or both previously, most receiving both.

Time point denoted: week 5, during vaccination. Each dose of the vaccine consisted of 300 ug of mutant IDH1 20-mer peptide, with topical imiquimod. Astrocytomas found in donors were new, WHO grade 3 or 4, IDH1-mutant and ATRX-lost. A few counts support this clone. As yet, its antigen is unknown. Germline CDR1 and CDR2: MDHEN and SYDVKM. J was trimmed by 8 bases and V by 6 bases; bases with no gene match: 9. This CDR3 comprises 14 residues. TCRdb's copy holds only in-frame clones and misses some; the assay was immunoSEQ multiplex PCR. Of roughly 50,000 clones in the sample, 81% were seen once. The TCR was taken from a man aged 25-40 years with glioma. Sequencing was performed on PBMCs, taken from a glioma patient whose treatment included an IDH1 peptide vaccine. The rearrangement joins TRBV28 to TRBJ1-2; 10 bases align to TRBD1. The CDR3 reads CASRAGTGAGGYTF. The CDR3 DNA sequence: TGTGCCAGCAGGGCCGGGACAGGGGCAGGGGGCTACACCTTC.